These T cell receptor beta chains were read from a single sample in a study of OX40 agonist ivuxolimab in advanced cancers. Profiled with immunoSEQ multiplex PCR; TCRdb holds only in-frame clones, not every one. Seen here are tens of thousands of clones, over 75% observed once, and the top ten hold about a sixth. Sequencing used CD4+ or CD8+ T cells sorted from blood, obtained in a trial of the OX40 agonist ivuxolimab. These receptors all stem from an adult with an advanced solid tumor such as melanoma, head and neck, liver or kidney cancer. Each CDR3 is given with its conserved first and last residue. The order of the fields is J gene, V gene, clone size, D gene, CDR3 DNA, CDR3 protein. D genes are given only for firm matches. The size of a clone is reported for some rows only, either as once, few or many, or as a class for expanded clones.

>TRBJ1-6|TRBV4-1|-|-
TGCGCCAGCAGCCAAGACAAGGTTTCACCCCTCCACTTT
CASSQDKVSPLHF
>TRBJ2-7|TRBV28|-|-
TGTGCCAGCAGTTTCGCAACAGCCTCTACCTACGAGCAGTACTTC
CASSFATASTYEQYF
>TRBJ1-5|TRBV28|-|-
TGTGCCAGCAGTTACCCGGACCGCAATCAGCCCCAGCATTTT
CASSYPDRNQPQHF
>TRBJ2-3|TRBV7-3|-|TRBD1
TGTGCCACCAGCAACCCCCTCCGGGACAGGGACGCAGATACGCAGTATTTT
CATSNPLRDRDADTQYF
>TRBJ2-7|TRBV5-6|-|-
TGTGCCAGCAACGACAGATCCTACGAGCAGTACTTC
CASNDRSYEQYF
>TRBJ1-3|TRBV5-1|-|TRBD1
TGCGCCAGCAGCTTGGCGGGACAGGGAGCCCCTGGAAACACCATATATTTT
CASSLAGQGAPGNTIYF
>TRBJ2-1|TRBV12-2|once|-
TGTGCAAGTCGCTTAGATTCTAGCGGGAGAAACGTCTATGAGCAGTTCTTC
CASRLDSSGRNVYEQFF
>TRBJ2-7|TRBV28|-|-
TGTGCCAGCAGTTTCGATCAGGGTACCTCCTACGAGCAGTACTTC
CASSFDQGTSYEQYF
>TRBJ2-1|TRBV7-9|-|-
TGTGCCAGCAGCTTAGGGCGGGGCAACAATGAGCAGTTCTTC
CASSLGRGNNEQFF
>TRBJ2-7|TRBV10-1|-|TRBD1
TGCGCCAGCAGCTGGGGACCCGGGACAGACAACTACGAGCAGTACTTC
CASSWGPGTDNYEQYF
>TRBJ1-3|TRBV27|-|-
TGTGCCAGCAGTTTAACAGCTAGCTCTGGAAACACCATATATTTT
CASSLTASSGNTIYF
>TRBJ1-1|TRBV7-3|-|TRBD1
TGTGCCAGCAGGAGGGGGCCTGGCACTGAAGCTTTCTTT
CASRRGPGTEAFF
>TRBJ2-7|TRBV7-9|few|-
TGTGCCAGCAGCTTAGTCTCCAGCGCCGCCAGCTCCTACGAGCAGTACTTC
CASSLVSSAASSYEQYF
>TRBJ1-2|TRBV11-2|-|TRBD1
TGTGCCAGCAGCTTAGGTCGCGGGACAGGTTATGGCTACACCTTC
CASSLGRGTGYGYTF
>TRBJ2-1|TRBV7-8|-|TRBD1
TGTGCCAGCAGCTACCAGGGACAGAAAGTTTACAATGAGCAGTTCTTC
CASSYQGQKVYNEQFF
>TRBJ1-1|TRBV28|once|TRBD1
TGTGCCAGCTCTCTGGGACAGGGGTATGTGAACACTGAAGCTTTCTTT
CASSLGQGYVNTEAFF
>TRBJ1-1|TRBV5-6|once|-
TGTGCCAGCAGCTTTGATGGGCCTGAAGCTTTCTTT
CASSFDGPEAFF
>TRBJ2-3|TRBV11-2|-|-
TGTGCCAGCAGCTTAAAGACCCGCACAGATACGCAGTATTTT
CASSLKTRTDTQYF
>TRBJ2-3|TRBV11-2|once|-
TGTGCCAGCAGCTTAGACGGAGGGATTTACGATACGCAGTATTTT
CASSLDGGIYDTQYF